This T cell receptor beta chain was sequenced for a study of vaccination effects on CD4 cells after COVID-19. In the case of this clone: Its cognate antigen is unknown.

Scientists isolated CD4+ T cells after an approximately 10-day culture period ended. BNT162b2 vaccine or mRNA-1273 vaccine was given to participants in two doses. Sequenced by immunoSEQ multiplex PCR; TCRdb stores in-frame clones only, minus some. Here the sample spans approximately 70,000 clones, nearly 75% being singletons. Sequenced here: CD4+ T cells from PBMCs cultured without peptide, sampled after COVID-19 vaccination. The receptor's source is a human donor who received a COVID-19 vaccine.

CDR3 residues: CASSPRRGLTEAFF. The CDR3, as DNA: TGTGCCAGCTCACCACGGCGGGGGTTGACTGAAGCTTTCTTT. The V call is TRBV18, the J call TRBJ1-1, with D possibly TRBD1 on 5 matching bases. Germline CDR1 and CDR2: KGHSH and LQKENI. Trimming took 1 base from V and 5 from J, leaving 11 bases between them. The CDR3 has 14 residues.